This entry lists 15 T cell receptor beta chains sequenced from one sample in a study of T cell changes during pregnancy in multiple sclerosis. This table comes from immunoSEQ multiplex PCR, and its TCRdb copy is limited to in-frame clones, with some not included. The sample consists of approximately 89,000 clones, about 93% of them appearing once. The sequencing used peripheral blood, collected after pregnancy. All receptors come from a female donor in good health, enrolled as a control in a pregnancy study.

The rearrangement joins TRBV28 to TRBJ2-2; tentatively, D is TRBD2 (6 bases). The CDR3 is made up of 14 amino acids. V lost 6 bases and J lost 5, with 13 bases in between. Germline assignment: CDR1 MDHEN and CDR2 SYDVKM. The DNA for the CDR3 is TGTGCCAGCAGCCCGGTCCGGGGGACCGGGGAGCTGTTTTTT. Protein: CASSPVRGTGELFF.

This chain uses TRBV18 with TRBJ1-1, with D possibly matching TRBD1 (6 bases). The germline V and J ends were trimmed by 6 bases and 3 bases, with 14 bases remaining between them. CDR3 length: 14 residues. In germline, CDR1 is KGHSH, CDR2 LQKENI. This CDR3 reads CASSSGDSYTEAFF. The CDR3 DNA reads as TGTGCCAGCTCCTCAGGGGATTCGTACACTGAAGCTTTCTTT. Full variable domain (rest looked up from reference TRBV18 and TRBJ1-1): NAGVMQNPRHLVRRRGQEARLRCSPMKGHSHVYWYRQLPEEGLKFMVYLQKENIIDESGMPKERFSAEFPKEGPSILRIQQVVRGDSAAYFCASSSGDSYTEAFFGQGTRLTVV.

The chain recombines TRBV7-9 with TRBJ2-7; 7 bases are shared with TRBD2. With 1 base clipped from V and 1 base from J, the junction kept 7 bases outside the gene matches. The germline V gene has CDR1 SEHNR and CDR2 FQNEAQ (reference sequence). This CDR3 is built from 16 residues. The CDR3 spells CASSLVLAVESYEQYF. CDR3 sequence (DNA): TGTGCCAGCAGCTTAGTCCTAGCGGTGGAATCCTACGAGCAGTACTTC.

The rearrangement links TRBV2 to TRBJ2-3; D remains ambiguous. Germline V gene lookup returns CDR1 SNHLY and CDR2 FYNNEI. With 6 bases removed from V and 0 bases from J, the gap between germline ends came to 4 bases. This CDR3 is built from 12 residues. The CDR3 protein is CASSYSTDTQYF. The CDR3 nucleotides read TGTGCCAGCAGCTATAGCACAGATACGCAGTATTTT.

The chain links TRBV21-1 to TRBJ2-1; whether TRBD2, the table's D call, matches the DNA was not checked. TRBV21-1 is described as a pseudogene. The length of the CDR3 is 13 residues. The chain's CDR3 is CASSKPPRNEQFF. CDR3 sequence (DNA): TGTGCCAGCAGCAAACCCCCCCGTAATGAGCAGTTCTTC.

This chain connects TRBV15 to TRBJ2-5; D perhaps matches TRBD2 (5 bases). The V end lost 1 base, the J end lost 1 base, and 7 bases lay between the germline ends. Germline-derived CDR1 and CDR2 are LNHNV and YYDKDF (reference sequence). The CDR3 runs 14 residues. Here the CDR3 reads CATSRGGFQETQYF. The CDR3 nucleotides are TGTGCCACCAGCAGAGGAGGGTTCCAAGAGACCCAGTACTTC.

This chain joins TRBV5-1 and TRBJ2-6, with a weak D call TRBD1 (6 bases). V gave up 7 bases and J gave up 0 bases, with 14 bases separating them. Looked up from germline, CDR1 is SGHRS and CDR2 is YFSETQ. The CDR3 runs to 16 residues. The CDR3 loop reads CASGTYRVSGANVLTF. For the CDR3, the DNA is TGCGCCAGCGGAACTTACAGGGTCTCTGGGGCCAACGTCCTGACTTTC.

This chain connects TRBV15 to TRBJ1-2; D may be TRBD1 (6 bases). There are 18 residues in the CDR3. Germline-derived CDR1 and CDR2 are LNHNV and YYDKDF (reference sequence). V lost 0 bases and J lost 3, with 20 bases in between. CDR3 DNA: TGTGCCACCAGCAGAGATAGTGGAAATAGGGGGTCGGACTATGGCTACACCTTC. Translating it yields CATSRDSGNRGSDYGYTF.

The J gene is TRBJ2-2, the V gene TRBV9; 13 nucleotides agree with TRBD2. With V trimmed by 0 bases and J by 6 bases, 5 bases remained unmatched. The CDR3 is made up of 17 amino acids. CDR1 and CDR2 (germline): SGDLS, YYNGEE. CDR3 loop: CASSVDGLAGVAGELFF. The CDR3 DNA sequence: TGTGCCAGCAGCGTAGACGGACTAGCGGGAGTGGCCGGGGAGCTGTTTTTT.

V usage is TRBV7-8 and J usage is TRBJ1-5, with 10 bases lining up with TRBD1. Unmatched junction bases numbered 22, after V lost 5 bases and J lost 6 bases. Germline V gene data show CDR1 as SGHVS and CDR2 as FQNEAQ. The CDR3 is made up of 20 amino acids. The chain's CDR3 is CASSRKGHHTGTGVRQPQHF. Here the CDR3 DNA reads TGTGCCAGCAGCCGAAAGGGCCATCACACCGGGACAGGGGTGCGTCAGCCCCAGCATTTT.

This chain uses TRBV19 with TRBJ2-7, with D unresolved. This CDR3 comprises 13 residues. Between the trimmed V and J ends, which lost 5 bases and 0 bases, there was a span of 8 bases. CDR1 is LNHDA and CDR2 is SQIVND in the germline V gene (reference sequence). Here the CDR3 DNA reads TGTGCCAGTAGTGCAGAAACCTCCTACGAGCAGTACTTC. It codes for CASSAETSYEQYF.

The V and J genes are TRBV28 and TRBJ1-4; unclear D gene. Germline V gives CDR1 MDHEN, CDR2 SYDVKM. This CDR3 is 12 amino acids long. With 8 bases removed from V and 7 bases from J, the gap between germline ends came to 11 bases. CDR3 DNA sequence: TGTGCCAGCTCTACGGGAGGTGAAAAACTGTTTTTT. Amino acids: CASSTGGEKLFF. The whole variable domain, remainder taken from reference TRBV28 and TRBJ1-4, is DVKVTQSSRYLVKRTGEKVFLECVQDMDHENMFWYRQDPGLGLRLIYFSYDVKMKEKGDIPEGYSVSREKKERFSLILESASTNQTSMYLCASSTGGEKLFFGSGTQLSVL.

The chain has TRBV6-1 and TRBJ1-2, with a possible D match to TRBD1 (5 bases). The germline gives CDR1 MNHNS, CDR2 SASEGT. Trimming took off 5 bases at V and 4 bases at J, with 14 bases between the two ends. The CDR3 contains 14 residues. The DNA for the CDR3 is TGTGCCAGCAGTCCGGGGGGGGTTCCCTATGGCTACACCTTC. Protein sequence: CASSPGGVPYGYTF.

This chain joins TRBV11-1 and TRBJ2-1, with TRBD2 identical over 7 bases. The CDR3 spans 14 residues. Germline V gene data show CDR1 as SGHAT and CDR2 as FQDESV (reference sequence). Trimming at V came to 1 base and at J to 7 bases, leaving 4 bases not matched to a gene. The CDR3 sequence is CASSLGRGRNEQFF. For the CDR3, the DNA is TGTGCCAGCAGCTTAGGGCGGGGGAGGAATGAGCAGTTCTTC.

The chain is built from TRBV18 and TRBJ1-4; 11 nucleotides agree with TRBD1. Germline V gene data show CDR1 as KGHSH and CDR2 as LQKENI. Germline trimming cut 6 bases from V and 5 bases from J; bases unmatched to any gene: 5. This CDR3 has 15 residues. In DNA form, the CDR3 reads TGTGCCAGCTCCCTTGGGACAGGGGGGAATGAAAAACTGTTTTTT. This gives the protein CASSLGTGGNEKLFF.